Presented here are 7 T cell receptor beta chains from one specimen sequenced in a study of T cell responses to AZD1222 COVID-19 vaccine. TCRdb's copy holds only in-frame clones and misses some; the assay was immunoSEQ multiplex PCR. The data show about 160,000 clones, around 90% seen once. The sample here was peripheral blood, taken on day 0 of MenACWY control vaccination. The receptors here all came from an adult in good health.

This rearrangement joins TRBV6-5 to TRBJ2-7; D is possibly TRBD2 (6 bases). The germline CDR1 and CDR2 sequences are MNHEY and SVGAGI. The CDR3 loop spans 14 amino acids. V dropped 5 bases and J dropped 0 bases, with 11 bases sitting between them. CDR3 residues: CASSPTRGSYEQYF. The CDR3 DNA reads TGTGCCAGCAGTCCTACGCGGGGCTCCTACGAGCAGTACTTC.

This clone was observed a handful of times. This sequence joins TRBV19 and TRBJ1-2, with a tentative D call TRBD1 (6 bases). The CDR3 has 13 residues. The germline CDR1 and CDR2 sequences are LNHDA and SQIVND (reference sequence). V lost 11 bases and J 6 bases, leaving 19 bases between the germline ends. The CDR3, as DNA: TGTGCCGGCAAGACCCAGGGGAGTAATGGCTACACCTTC. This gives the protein CAGKTQGSNGYTF.

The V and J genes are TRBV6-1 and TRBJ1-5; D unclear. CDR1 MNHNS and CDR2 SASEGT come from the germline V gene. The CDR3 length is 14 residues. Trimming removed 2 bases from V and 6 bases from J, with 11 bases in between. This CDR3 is CASSEIGWVQPQHF. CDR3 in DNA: TGTGCCAGCAGTGAAATAGGGTGGGTTCAGCCCCAGCATTTT.

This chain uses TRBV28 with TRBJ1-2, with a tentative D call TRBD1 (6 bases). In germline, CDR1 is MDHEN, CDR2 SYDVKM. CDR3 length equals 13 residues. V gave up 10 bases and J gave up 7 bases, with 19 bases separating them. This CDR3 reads CATEGPGGFGYTF. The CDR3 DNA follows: TGTGCCACAGAGGGACCTGGGGGCTTTGGCTACACCTTC.

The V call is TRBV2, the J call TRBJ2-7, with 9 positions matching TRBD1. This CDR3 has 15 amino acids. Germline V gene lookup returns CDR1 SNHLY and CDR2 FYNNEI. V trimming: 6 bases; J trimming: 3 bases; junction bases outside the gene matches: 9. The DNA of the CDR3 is TGTGCCAGCAGGCCAGACAGGGGGAGTGTCTACGAGCAGTACTTC. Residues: CASRPDRGSVYEQYF. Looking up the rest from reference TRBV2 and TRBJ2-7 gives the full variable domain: EPEVTQTPSHQVTQMGQEVILRCVPISNHLYFYWYRQILGQKVEFLVSFYNNEISEKSEIFDDQFSVERPDGSNFTLKIRSTKLEDSAMYFCASRPDRGSVYEQYFGPGTRLTVT.

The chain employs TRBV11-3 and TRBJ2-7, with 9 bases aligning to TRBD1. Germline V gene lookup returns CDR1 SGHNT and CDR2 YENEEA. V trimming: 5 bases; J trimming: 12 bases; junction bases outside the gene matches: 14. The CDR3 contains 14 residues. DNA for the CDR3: TGTGCCAGCAGCCCAGGGACAGGGTTCGGTGTAGCGTACTTC. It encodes CASSPGTGFGVAYF.

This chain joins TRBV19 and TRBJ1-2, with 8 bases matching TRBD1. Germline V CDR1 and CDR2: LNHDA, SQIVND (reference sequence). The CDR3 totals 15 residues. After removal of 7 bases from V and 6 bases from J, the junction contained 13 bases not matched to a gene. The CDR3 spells CASKGQALQRDGYTF. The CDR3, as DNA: TGTGCCAGTAAGGGACAGGCATTACAGAGGGATGGCTACACCTTC.